This T cell receptor beta chain originates from a study of blood T cell repertoires in COVID-19. Study in general: T cells, B-cell-depleted T cells, or PBMCs provided the cDNA or gDNA that served as material.

The CDR3 totals 15 residues. The germline gives CDR1 ENHRY, CDR2 SYGVKD. The V segment lost 4 bases and the J segment 5 bases; nucleotides outside the gene matches: 8. Authors' processing steps: Reference gene primer amplification gave estimated nucleated cell counts. Only in-frame clones appear in the TCRdb table, and some are missing; sequencing was by immunoSEQ multiplex PCR. Clone size and the V and J calls come from that table; the DNA yielded D and trimming. The sample lists around 320,000 clones, 65% to 90% occurring once. This TCR was recovered from a human donor in a cohort sampled during active COVID-19. The V call is TRBV10-3, the J call TRBJ1-1; TRBD1 agrees at 9 bases. Sequencing was done on a sample of peripheral blood. The CDR3 region has the DNA TGTGCCATCAGTGGCGAAGGACAGGGGAGGACTGAAGCTTTCTTT. This encodes CAISGEGQGRTEAFF.